These 32 T cell receptor beta chains share one sample of origin, sequenced in a study of T cell responses to AZD1222 COVID-19 vaccine. Method: immunoSEQ multiplex PCR; TCRdb's copy keeps in-frame clones and lacks some. The top ten hold around 3.6% of the sample, which has 75,000 to 90,000 clones, around 85% seen once. Sequenced material: peripheral blood, taken 28 days after the second AZD1222 dose. These receptors were collected from an adult who received the AZD1222 COVID-19 vaccine.

This clone was seen only once. The chain links TRBV16 to TRBJ1-5; 7 bases align to TRBD1. In germline, CDR1 is KGHSY, CDR2 FQNENV. CDR3 length equals 15 residues. J gave up 8 bases and V 0 bases, and 7 bases lay outside the gene matches. The CDR3: CASSQSRGHYEPQHF. In DNA, the CDR3 is TGTGCCAGCAGCCAATCGAGGGGGCATTATGAGCCCCAGCATTTT.

This chain links TRBV9 with TRBJ1-2; 12 bases match TRBD1. Germline V gene data show CDR1 as SGDLS and CDR2 as YYNGEE. The V gene end was trimmed by 0 bases and the J gene end by 7 bases; junction bases not matched to a gene: 4. This CDR3 is built from 15 residues. The CDR3 reads CASSVVGQGASGYTF. As DNA, the CDR3 is TGTGCCAGCAGCGTAGTGGGACAGGGGGCCTCTGGCTACACCTTC.

This chain joins TRBV19 and TRBJ2-1; D not resolved. Germline V CDR1 and CDR2: LNHDA, SQIVND (reference sequence). Trimming removed 4 bases at V and 6 bases at J, with 7 bases between. The CDR3 spans 12 residues. Here the CDR3 reads CASSTEANEQFF. For the CDR3, the DNA is TGTGCCAGTAGTACAGAAGCCAATGAGCAGTTCTTC.

The J gene is TRBJ2-7, the V gene TRBV5-4; 10 nucleotides agree with TRBD1. V shed 3 bases and J 4 bases; nucleotides not matched to a gene: 16. The germline CDR1 and CDR2 sequences are SGHNT and YYREEE (reference sequence). The CDR3 contains 18 residues. CDR3 sequence: CASSWDRPGQGRNYEQYF. The CDR3 DNA follows: TGTGCCAGCAGCTGGGACCGACCGGGACAGGGGAGGAATTACGAGCAGTACTTC. Full variable domain (outside the CDR3, taken from reference TRBV5-4 and TRBJ2-7): ETGVTQSPTHLIKTRGQQVTLRCSSQSGHNTVSWYQQALGQGPQFIFQYYREEENGRGNFPPRFSGLQFPNYSSELNVNALELDDSALYLCASSWDRPGQGRNYEQYFGPGTRLTVT.

The chain links TRBV28 to TRBJ2-1; D is unclear. The germline V gene encodes CDR1 MDHEN and CDR2 SYDVKM. Trimming removed 7 bases from V and 0 bases from J, with 7 bases in between. The CDR3 extends over 13 amino acids. For the CDR3, the DNA is TGTGCCAGCACCCCGAGCTCCTACAATGAGCAGTTCTTC. Amino acids: CASTPSSYNEQFF.

V and J are TRBV3-1 (or the pseudogene TRBV3-2) and TRBJ1-3; D gene ambiguous. Germline V CDR1 and CDR2: LGHDT, YNNKEL (reference sequence). CDR3 length equals 14 residues. Trimming pared 2 bases from V and 0 bases from J, leaving 5 bases between. CDR3 sequence: CASSQSNSGNTIYF. The CDR3 DNA follows: TGTGCCAGCAGCCAAAGCAACTCTGGAAACACCATATATTTT.

The V gene is TRBV6-6, the J gene TRBJ2-1; D is undetermined. The germline gives CDR1 MNHNY, CDR2 SVGAGI (reference sequence). The CDR3 has 11 amino acids. Deletions cut 5 bases from V and 7 bases from J, with 6 bases between. Written as DNA, the CDR3 is TGTGCCAGCAGTGGGAAGAATGAGCAGTTCTTC. It encodes CASSGKNEQFF.

The V call is TRBV4-1, the J call TRBJ2-1; 8 bases match TRBD2. The CDR3 has 15 residues. Germline V CDR1 and CDR2: MGHRA, YSYEKL. Losses at the gene ends were 4 bases for V and 9 bases for J; bases not matched to a gene: 11. CDR3 sequence: CASSPSGLGHLEQFF. The DNA for the CDR3 is TGCGCCAGCAGCCCCTCGGGACTAGGCCATCTTGAGCAGTTCTTC.

The chain employs TRBV19 and TRBJ2-2; a weak D match, TRBD1 (8 bases). In germline, CDR1 is LNHDA, CDR2 SQIVND (reference sequence). The CDR3 is made up of 16 amino acids. V was clipped by 6 bases and J by 3 bases, with 17 bases between them. CDR3 sequence (DNA): TGTGCCAGTAGACGGGGGGACAGGCGGCACACCGGGGAGCTGTTTTTT. The encoded protein is CASRRGDRRHTGELFF.

The CDR3 here is CASSLVTLSSSNTEAFF. The CDR3 nucleotides are TGTGCCAGCTCACTAGTAACTTTGAGTAGCTCGAACACTGAAGCTTTCTTT. This rearrangement joins TRBV18 to TRBJ1-1; D not resolved. The ends were cut back, 4 bases at V and 1 base at J, with 19 bases in the middle. The CDR3 loop spans 17 amino acids. Germline lookup yields CDR1 KGHSH and CDR2 LQKENI. The entire variable domain, with the rest obtained from reference TRBV18 and TRBJ1-1, is as follows: NAGVMQNPRHLVRRRGQEARLRCSPMKGHSHVYWYRQLPEEGLKFMVYLQKENIIDESGMPKERFSAEFPKEGPSILRIQQVVRGDSAAYFCASSLVTLSSSNTEAFFGQGTRLTVV.

The chain uses TRBV11-2 and TRBJ1-1; tentative D call: TRBD1 (6 bases). This CDR3 contains 15 residues. From germline, CDR1 is SGHAT and CDR2 FQNNGV. Trimming left V 3 bases short and J 1 base short, with 12 bases between. The CDR3 nucleotides are TGTGCCAGCAGCTTCAGGGGATTGGAGAACACTGAAGCTTTCTTT. Its translation: CASSFRGLENTEAFF.

The chain couples TRBV30 to TRBJ2-3; TRBD1 agrees at 8 bases. CDR1 and CDR2 (germline): GTSNPN, SVGIG (reference sequence). This CDR3 region has 12 residues. Trimming at V came to 5 bases and at J to 4 bases, leaving 2 bases not matched to a gene. CDR3 nucleotide sequence: TGTGCCTGGCAGGGGGCGTCAGATACGCAGTATTTT. Its translation: CAWQGASDTQYF. Filled out from reference TRBV30 and TRBJ2-3, the complete variable domain reads SQTIHQWPATLVQPVGSPLSLECTVEGTSNPNLYWYRQAAGRGLQLLFYSVGIGQISSEVPQNLSASRPQDRQFILSSKKLLLSDSGFYLCAWQGASDTQYFGPGTRLTVL.

The V and J genes are TRBV9 and TRBJ2-1; 9 bases map to TRBD1. From germline, CDR1 is SGDLS and CDR2 YYNGEE. After removal of 3 bases from V and 7 bases from J, the junction contained 11 bases not matched to a gene. The CDR3 length is 16 residues. The DNA of the CDR3 is TGTGCCAGCAGCGCTTCACTTACAGGGGGCGGGAATGAGCAGTTCTTC. This encodes CASSASLTGGGNEQFF.

The chain is built from TRBV12-5 and TRBJ2-1; D might be TRBD1 (6 bases). V gave up 5 bases and J gave up 0 bases, with 8 bases separating them. This CDR3 comprises 14 residues. Germline CDR1 and CDR2: LGHNT and FRNRAP. The CDR3 spells CASGVQGSYNEQFF. CDR3 bases: TGTGCTAGTGGTGTACAGGGCTCCTACAATGAGCAGTTCTTC. The variable domain in full, with the rest retrieved from reference TRBV12-5 and TRBJ2-1, is DARVTQTPRHKVTEMGQEVTMRCQPILGHNTVFWYRQTMMQGLELLAYFRNRAPLDDSGMPKDRFSAEMPDATLATLKIQPSEPRDSAVYFCASGVQGSYNEQFFGPGTRLTVL.

The genes are TRBV6-4 and TRBJ2-3; 11 nucleotides match TRBD2. The junction had 5 bases not matched to a gene; V was cut back by 5 bases and J by 4 bases. The CDR3 loop spans 15 amino acids. Germline loops: CDR1 MRHNA, CDR2 SNTAGT. CDR3 bases: TGTGCCAGCAGTCCCCTAGCGGGAGGATCAGATACGCAGTATTTT. This codes for CASSPLAGGSDTQYF.

The chain joins TRBV27 to TRBJ1-5, with D hard to call. The V gene's germline CDR1 is MNHEY and CDR2 SMNVEV (reference sequence). The V end was cut by 4 bases, the J end by 3 bases, with 19 bases between. CDR3 length: 17 amino acids. CDR3 bases: TGTGCCAGCAGTTCCCCGGGGAAGGGCGGGGACAATCAGCCCCAGCATTTT. This encodes CASSSPGKGGDNQPQHF.

The chain couples TRBV18 to TRBJ1-5; D might be TRBD1 (6 bases). Germline V lookup: CDR1 KGHSH, CDR2 LQKENI. The germline V and J ends were trimmed by 3 bases and 4 bases, with 19 bases remaining between them. There are 17 residues in the CDR3. CDR3 coding DNA: TGTGCCAGCTCACCGGACAGAGCCGACCCCGCAAATCAGCCCCAGCATTTT. Its protein product is CASSPDRADPANQPQHF.

The gene calls are TRBV9 and TRBJ1-2; D might be TRBD1 (6 bases). CDR1 is SGDLS, CDR2 YYNGEE, per germline. This CDR3 contains 15 residues. V was shortened by 0 bases and J by 4 bases, with 13 bases between the two germline ends. CDR3 DNA sequence: TGTGCCAGCAGCGTAGCGACAGGATCTACCTATGGCTACACCTTC. Its protein product is CASSVATGSTYGYTF.

This chain connects TRBV5-5 to TRBJ1-1; unclear D gene. V shed 0 bases and J shed 4 bases, with 10 bases lying between them. This CDR3 is built from 14 residues. CDR1 and CDR2 from the germline V gene are SGHKS and YYEKEE (reference sequence). The CDR3 DNA reads TGTGCCAGCAGCTTGGATGTAATGGGCACTGAAGCTTTCTTT. Its protein product is CASSLDVMGTEAFF.

V is TRBV18 and J is TRBJ1-3; D remains ambiguous. The CDR3 consists of 12 residues. The germline CDR1 and CDR2 sequences are KGHSH and LQKENI. With 8 bases removed from V and 4 bases from J, the gap between germline ends came to 9 bases. The CDR3 bases are TGTGCCAGCCCTACACCCGGAAACACCATATATTTT. This translates into CASPTPGNTIYF.

This chain joins TRBV30 and TRBJ1-5; D unresolved. From germline, CDR1 is GTSNPN and CDR2 SVGIG (reference sequence). The CDR3 is 17 residues long. Trimming removed 0 bases at V and 0 bases at J, with 15 bases between. CDR3 in DNA: TGTGCCTGGAGTGTAGGGAGGAGGGCTTATAGCAATCAGCCCCAGCATTTT. It encodes CAWSVGRRAYSNQPQHF.

The DNA of the CDR3 is TGTGCCAGCACCGGCGCGGGGACAGGGAATCGTGGCTACACCTTC. Protein: CASTGAGTGNRGYTF. The V gene is TRBV6-5, the J gene TRBJ1-2; 9 bases match TRBD1. The CDR3 runs 15 residues. The J segment lost 7 bases and the V segment lost 7 bases, leaving 13 bases of the junction unmatched. CDR1 is MNHEY, CDR2 SVGAGI, per germline.

The chain has TRBV28 and TRBJ1-5; maybe TRBD1 (5 bases). Germline loops: CDR1 MDHEN, CDR2 SYDVKM. Trimming removed 6 bases at V and 7 bases at J, with 13 bases between. There are 13 residues in the CDR3. CDR3 region: CASSPAEGQPQHF. CDR3 DNA: TGTGCCAGCAGCCCCGCTGAGGGGCAGCCCCAGCATTTT.

J is TRBJ2-7 and V is TRBV21-1; the DNA was not used to check the table's D call, TRBD1. TRBV21-1 is tagged as a pseudogene. The CDR3 totals 16 residues. CDR3: CASMRGGQGRNREQYF. CDR3 sequence (DNA): TGTGCCAGCATGCGAGGGGGACAGGGTAGGAATCGCGAGCAGTACTTC.

The chain has TRBV29-1 and TRBJ2-5; 8 nucleotides match TRBD2. Per the germline V gene, CDR1 is SQVTM and CDR2 is ANQGSEA. J was trimmed by 3 bases and V by 5 bases; bases with no gene match: 2. This CDR3 region has 12 residues. CDR3 nucleotide sequence: TGCAGCGTTTCACTAGCGGAAGAGACCCAGTACTTC. Translated: CSVSLAEETQYF. The whole variable domain, remainder taken from reference TRBV29-1 and TRBJ2-5, is SAVISQKPSRDICQRGTSLTIQCQVDSQVTMMFWYRQQPGQSLTLIATANQGSEATYESGFVIDKFPISRPNLTFSTLTVSNMSPEDSSIYLCSVSLAEETQYFGPGTRLLVL.

The chain recombines TRBV28 with TRBJ1-5; D call uncertain. The CDR3 sequence is 16 residues long. The V end was cut by 3 bases, the J end by 1 base, with 13 bases between. The germline CDR1 and CDR2 sequences are MDHEN and SYDVKM. CDR3 residues: CASSFIGRKSNQPQHF. The CDR3 DNA reads TGTGCCAGCAGTTTTATCGGCCGGAAAAGCAATCAGCCCCAGCATTTT.

The V gene is TRBV7-6, the J gene TRBJ2-7; D uncertain. Trimming removed 4 bases from V and 3 bases from J, with 4 bases in between. This CDR3 has 11 amino acids. The germline V gene has CDR1 SGHVS and CDR2 FNYEAQ. As DNA, the CDR3 is TGTGCCAGCAGCTCCCTCTACGAGCAGTACTTC. This codes for CASSSLYEQYF.

In its sample, this clone was seen a few times. V gene TRBV19 combines with J gene TRBJ1-5; possibly TRBD1 for D (6 bases). Germline CDR1 is LNHDA and CDR2 is SQIVND (reference sequence). V was trimmed by 8 bases and J by 1 base, leaving 12 bases between them. The CDR3 length is 14 residues. CDR3 residues: CASEGEVSNQPQHF. CDR3 nucleotide sequence: TGTGCCAGTGAGGGGGAGGTCAGCAATCAGCCCCAGCATTTT.

This chain joins TRBV6-1 and TRBJ1-6; TRBD1 agrees at 7 bases. CDR3 length: 13 amino acids. Germline V gene sequence: CDR1 MNHNS, CDR2 SASEGT. The V segment lost 3 bases and the J segment 7 bases; nucleotides outside the gene matches: 0. CDR3 DNA sequence: TGTGCCAGCAGTGAGACAGGGAATTCACCCCTCCACTTT. It yields the protein CASSETGNSPLHF.

The chain joins TRBV5-4 to TRBJ1-2; D ambiguous. Trimming pared 3 bases from V and 0 bases from J, leaving 9 bases between. CDR3 length equals 14 residues. The germline CDR1 and CDR2 sequences are SGHNT and YYREEE (reference sequence). The chain's CDR3 is CASSSPRTNYGYTF. In DNA, the CDR3 is TGTGCCAGCAGCTCGCCGCGCACTAACTATGGCTACACCTTC.

The rearrangement joins TRBV6-4 to TRBJ2-2; TRBD2 might be the D (5 bases). V was trimmed by 6 bases and J by 0 bases, leaving 11 bases between them. The CDR3 has 15 amino acids. Germline V gives CDR1 MRHNA, CDR2 SNTAGT. The CDR3 spells CASRPSSPNTGELFF. CDR3 in DNA: TGTGCCAGCAGACCTAGCAGCCCGAACACCGGGGAGCTGTTTTTT.

This sequence joins TRBV5-4 and TRBJ2-1; 11 bases fit TRBD2. There are 15 residues in the CDR3. CDR1 and CDR2 (germline): SGHNT, YYREEE (reference sequence). The J segment lost 4 bases and the V segment lost 4 bases, leaving 4 bases of the junction unmatched. CDR3 amino acids: CASSLTSGSYNEQFF. CDR3 DNA: TGTGCCAGCAGCCTAACTAGCGGGAGTTACAATGAGCAGTTCTTC.